The clone carrying this T cell receptor beta chain was seen more than once but under ten times. The sample belongs to a study of blood T cell repertoires in COVID-19. In the study overall: PBMCs, B-cell-depleted T cells, or T cells were the source of the cDNA or gDNA that made up the material.

V was clipped by 0 bases and J by 2 bases, with 18 bases between them. Germline CDR1 reads MGHRA; CDR2 reads YSYEKL. This CDR3 region has 18 residues. Method: immunoSEQ multiplex PCR; TCRdb's copy keeps in-frame clones and lacks some. The data contain nearly 400,000 clones, around nine tenths of them singletons. Researchers sorted participants into cohorts using their self-reported clinical history. What the recovered Cohort 3 donors had was two negative PCRs, clearance, or symptom resolution. Material: PBMCs or T cells enriched from blood (not recorded which). This rearrangement joins TRBV4-1 to TRBJ2-3; a possible D gene is TRBD1 (5 bases). This TCR derives from a woman younger than 45 who had recovered from COVID-19. The CDR3 DNA reads as TGCGCCAGCAGCCAAGACACGAACAGGCCAGGAAACACAGATACGCAGTATTTT. Translated, it gives CASSQDTNRPGNTDTQYF.